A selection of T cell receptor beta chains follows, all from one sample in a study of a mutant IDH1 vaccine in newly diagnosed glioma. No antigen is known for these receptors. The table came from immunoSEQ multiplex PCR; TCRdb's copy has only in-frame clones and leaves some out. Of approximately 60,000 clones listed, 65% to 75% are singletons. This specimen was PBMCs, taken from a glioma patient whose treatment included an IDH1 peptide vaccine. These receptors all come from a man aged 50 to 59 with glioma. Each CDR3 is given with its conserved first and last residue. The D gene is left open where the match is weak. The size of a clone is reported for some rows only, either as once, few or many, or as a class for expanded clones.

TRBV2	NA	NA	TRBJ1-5	TGTGCCAGCAGTGACAATAACAATCAGCCCCAGCATTTT	CASSDNNNQPQHF
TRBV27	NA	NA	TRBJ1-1	TGTGCCAGCAGTTTTGGAGGGAATGAAGCTTTCTTT	CASSFGGNEAFF
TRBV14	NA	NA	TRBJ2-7	TGTGCCAGCAGCCAAAATAAGAGATATAGCATCTACGAGCAGTACTTC	CASSQNKRYSIYEQYF
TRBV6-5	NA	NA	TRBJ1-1	TGTGCCAGCAGTTACTCGACAGCGGGCACTGAAGCTTTCTTT	CASSYSTAGTEAFF
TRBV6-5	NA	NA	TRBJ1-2	TGTGCCAGCAGCCAAGGGAACGTCGCGGACTATGGCTACACCTTC	CASSQGNVADYGYTF
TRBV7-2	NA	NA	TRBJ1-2	TGTGCCAGCAGCTCCCCAGGGTTACTTGATGGCTACACCTTC	CASSSPGLLDGYTF
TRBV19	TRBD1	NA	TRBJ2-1	TGTGCCAGTAGTATTATCGGGACAGGGTGGACCGATGAGCAGTTCTTC	CASSIIGTGWTDEQFF
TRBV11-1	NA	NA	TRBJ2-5	TGTGCCAGCAGCTTAGCGACCTTCGGCGGGGAGACCCAGTACTTC	CASSLATFGGETQYF
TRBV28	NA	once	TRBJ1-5	TGTGCCAGCTTTTTAGAGGGCCTAGGTCAGCCCCAGCATTTT	CASFLEGLGQPQHF
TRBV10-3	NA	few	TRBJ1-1	TGTGCCATCAGTGAGGGGGGGCTGGAAGCTTTCTTT	CAISEGGLEAFF
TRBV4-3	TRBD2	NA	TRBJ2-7	TGCGCCAGCAGCCAAGGGGCAGCGGGGGGAGGAAACGAGCAGTACTTC	CASSQGAAGGGNEQYF
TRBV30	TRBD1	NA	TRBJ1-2	TGTGCCTGGGGGCGGCAGGGGGGCGATAACTATGGCTACACCTTC	CAWGRQGGDNYGYTF
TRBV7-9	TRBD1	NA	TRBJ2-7	TGTGCCAGCAGCCAAGGACAGGGATGGAACGAGCAGTACTTC	CASSQGQGWNEQYF
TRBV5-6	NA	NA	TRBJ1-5	TGTGCCAGCAGCTTGTATAGCAATCAGCCCCAGCATTTT	CASSLYSNQPQHF
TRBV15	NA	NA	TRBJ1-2	TGTGCCACCAGCAGTCCACAGGTGGCTGGCTACTATGGCTACACCTTC	CATSSPQVAGYYGYTF
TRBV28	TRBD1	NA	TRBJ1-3	TGTGCCAGCCTGACAGGGGAACATGGAAACACCATATATTTT	CASLTGEHGNTIYF
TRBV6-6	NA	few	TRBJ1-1	TGTGCCAGCAGTCCCTCCAGCGCTGAAGCTTTCTTT	CASSPSSAEAFF
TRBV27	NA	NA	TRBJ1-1	TGTGCCAGCAGTGCTTGGGGGACCCCGATCACTGAAGCTTTCTTT	CASSAWGTPITEAFF
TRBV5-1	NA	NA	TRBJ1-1	TGCGCCAGCAGCTTGGTCGTAGGGAGTGAAGCTTTCTTT	CASSLVVGSEAFF
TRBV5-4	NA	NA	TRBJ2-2	TGTGCCAGCAGATCGGCCAAAGCTGGGCCCGGGGAGCTGTTTTTT	CASRSAKAGPGELFF
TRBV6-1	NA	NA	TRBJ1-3	TGTGCCAGCAGTGAGTCTACAGATGGAAACACCATATATTTT	CASSESTDGNTIYF
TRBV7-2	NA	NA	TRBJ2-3	TGTGCCAGCAGCCAAGTTGTCCGTAGCACAGATACGCAGTATTTT	CASSQVVRSTDTQYF
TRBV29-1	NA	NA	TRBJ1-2	TGCAGCGTTGAAGGACACCGTAACTATGGCTACACCTTC	CSVEGHRNYGYTF
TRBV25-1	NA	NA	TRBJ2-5	TGTGCCAGCAGTGAACGGGCGGGAATCGAGACCCAGTACTTC	CASSERAGIETQYF
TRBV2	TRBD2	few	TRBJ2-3	TGTGCCAGCACCCAAAGGCTACTAGCGGGGGGACCGGGGGCAGATACGCAGTATTTT	CASTQRLLAGGPGADTQYF
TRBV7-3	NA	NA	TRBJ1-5	TGTGCCACCAAATTTACAGGAAATAGCAATCAGCCCCAGCATTTT	CATKFTGNSNQPQHF
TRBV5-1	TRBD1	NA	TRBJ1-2	TGCGCCAGCACGGACAGGGGGGGGTATGGCTACACCTTC	CASTDRGGYGYTF
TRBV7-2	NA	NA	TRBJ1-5	TGTGCCAGCAGCTTAGGGGGCAACAATCAGCCCCAGCATTTT	CASSLGGNNQPQHF
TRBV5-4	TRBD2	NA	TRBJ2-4	TGTGCCAGCACTAGCGGGGGGGAAGCCAAAAACATTCAGTACTTC	CASTSGGEAKNIQYF
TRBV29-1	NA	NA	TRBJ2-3	TGCAGCGTTGGAGACAGTCTTACGCAGTATTTT	CSVGDSLTQYF
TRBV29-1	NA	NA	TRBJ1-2	TGCAGCGTTGCGGCATATAACTATGGCTACACCTTC	CSVAAYNYGYTF
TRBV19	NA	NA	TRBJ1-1	TGTGCCAGTAGTCCAACACCACCAAAGAACACTGAAGCTTTCTTT	CASSPTPPKNTEAFF
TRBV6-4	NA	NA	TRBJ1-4	TGTGCCAGCAGTTCAGCCGTGGGTGAAAAACTGTTTTTT	CASSSAVGEKLFF
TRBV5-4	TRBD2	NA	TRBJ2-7	TGTGCCAGCAGCTTGGAGGCAGGGAGGGCCTACGAGCAGTACTTC	CASSLEAGRAYEQYF
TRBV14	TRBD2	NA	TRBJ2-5	TGTGCCAGCAGCCCCACACTAGCGGAAGAGACCCAGTACTTC	CASSPTLAEETQYF
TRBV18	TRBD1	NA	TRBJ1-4	TGTGCCAGCTCACCAGAACAGGGGTCAACTAATGAAAAACTGTTTTTT	CASSPEQGSTNEKLFF
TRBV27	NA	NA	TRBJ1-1	TGTGCCAGCAGTCCAGGTACGGCTGAAGCTTTCTTT	CASSPGTAEAFF
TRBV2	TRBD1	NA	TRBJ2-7	TGTGCCAGCCGGGACAGCCTAGGGGAGCAGTACTTC	CASRDSLGEQYF
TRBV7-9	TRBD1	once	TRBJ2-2	TGTGCCAGCAGCTCCGCCGGGACAGGGAACACCGGGGAGCTGTTTTTT	CASSSAGTGNTGELFF
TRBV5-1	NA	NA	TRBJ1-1	TGCGCCAGCAAGTGGGACCTGAACACTGAAGCTTTCTTT	CASKWDLNTEAFF
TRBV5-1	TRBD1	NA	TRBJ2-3	TGCGCCAGCAGCTTTTCTCCCCCGGGGACAGGGTCCAGCGGGGCGTACCCGGAGACGCAGTATTTT	CASSFSPPGTGSSGAYPETQYF
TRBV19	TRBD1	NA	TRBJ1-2	TGTGCCAGTAATTCGCCTCCCGGGACAGGGGCCTATGGCTACACCTTC	CASNSPPGTGAYGYTF
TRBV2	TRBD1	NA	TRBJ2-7	TGTGCCAGCAGTGCGAGACAGGGTTCCTCCGAGCAGTACTTC	CASSARQGSSEQYF
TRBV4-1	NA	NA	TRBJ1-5	TGCGCCAGCAGCCAAGAAGGAAGAGAAAGGCAGCCCCAGCATTTT	CASSQEGRERQPQHF
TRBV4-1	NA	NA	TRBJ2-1	TGCGCCAGCAGCCAAGAAGAGGCCAGCTCCTACAATGAGCAGTTCTTC	CASSQEEASSYNEQFF
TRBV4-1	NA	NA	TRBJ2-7	TGCGCCAGCAGCCACCCAGGAGAGAGCTACGAGCAGTACTTC	CASSHPGESYEQYF
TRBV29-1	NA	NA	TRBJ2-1	TGCAGCGTAGGCAGAGCCTACAATGAGCAGTTCTTC	CSVGRAYNEQFF
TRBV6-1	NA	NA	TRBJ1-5	TGTGCCAGCAGTGAAGCAACAGGGAATCAGCCCCAGCATTTT	CASSEATGNQPQHF
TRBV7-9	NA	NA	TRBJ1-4	TGTGCCAGCAGCTTAGTCGGGACACCGGATGAAAAACTGTTTTTT	CASSLVGTPDEKLFF
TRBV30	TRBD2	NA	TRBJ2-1	TGTGCCTGGAGGCTAGCGGGGGGCGGGGCCTACAATGAGCAGTTCTTC	CAWRLAGGGAYNEQFF
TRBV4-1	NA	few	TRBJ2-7	TGCGCCAGCAGCCAATTAGCGACCGTCACCTACGAGCAGTACTTC	CASSQLATVTYEQYF
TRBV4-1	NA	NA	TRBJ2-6	TGCGCCAGCAGCCGTACGAGCTCCAAGGGGGCCAACGTCCTGACTTTC	CASSRTSSKGANVLTF
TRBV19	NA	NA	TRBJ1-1	TGTGCCAGTAGTATCAGGGTTGAAGCTTTCTTT	CASSIRVEAFF
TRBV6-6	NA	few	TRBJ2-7	TGTGCCAGCACCGGACAGACCTACGAGCAGTACTTC	CASTGQTYEQYF
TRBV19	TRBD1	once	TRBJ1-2	TGTGCCAGTAGTGTCCCCAGGGGGCCGAACTATGGCTACACCTTC	CASSVPRGPNYGYTF